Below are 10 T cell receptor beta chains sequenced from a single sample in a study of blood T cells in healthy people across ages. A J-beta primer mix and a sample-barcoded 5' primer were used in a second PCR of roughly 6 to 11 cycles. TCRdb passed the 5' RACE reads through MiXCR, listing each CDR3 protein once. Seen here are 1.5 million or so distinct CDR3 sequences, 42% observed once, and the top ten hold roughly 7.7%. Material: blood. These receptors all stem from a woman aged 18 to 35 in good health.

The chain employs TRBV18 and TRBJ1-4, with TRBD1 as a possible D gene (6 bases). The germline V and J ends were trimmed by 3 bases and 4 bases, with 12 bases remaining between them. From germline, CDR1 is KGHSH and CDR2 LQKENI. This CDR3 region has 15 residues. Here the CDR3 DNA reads TGTGCCAGCTCACCCACGACAGGAGGTAATGAAAAACTGTTTTTT. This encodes CASSPTTGGNEKLFF.

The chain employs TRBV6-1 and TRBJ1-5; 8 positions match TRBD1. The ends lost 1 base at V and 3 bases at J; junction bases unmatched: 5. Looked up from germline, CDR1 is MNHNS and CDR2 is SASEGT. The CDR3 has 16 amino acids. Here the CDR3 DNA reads TGTGCCAGCAGTGAAGGCCGGACAGGGATCAATCAGCCCCAGCATTTT. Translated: CASSEGRTGINQPQHF.

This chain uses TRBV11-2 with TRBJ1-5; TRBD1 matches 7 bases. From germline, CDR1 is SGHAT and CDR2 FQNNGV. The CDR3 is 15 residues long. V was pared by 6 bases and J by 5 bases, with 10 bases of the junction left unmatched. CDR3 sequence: CASRRTGDRDQPQHF. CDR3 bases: TGTGCCAGCAGGCGCACAGGGGATCGAGATCAGCCCCAGCATTTT. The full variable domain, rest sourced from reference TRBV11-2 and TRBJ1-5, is EAGVAQSPRYKIIEKRQSVAFWCNPISGHATLYWYQQILGQGPKLLIQFQNNGVVDDSQLPKDRFSAERLKGVDSTLKIQPAKLEDSAVYLCASRRTGDRDQPQHFGDGTRLSIL.

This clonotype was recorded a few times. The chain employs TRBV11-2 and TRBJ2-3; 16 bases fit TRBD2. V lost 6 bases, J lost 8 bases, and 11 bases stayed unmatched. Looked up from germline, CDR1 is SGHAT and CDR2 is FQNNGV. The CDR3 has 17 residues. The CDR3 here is CASRVGTSGGGRATQYF. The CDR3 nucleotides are TGTGCCAGCAGGGTTGGGACTAGCGGGGGGGGTAGGGCTACGCAGTATTTT. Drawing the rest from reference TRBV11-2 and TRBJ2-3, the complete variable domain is EAGVAQSPRYKIIEKRQSVAFWCNPISGHATLYWYQQILGQGPKLLIQFQNNGVVDDSQLPKDRFSAERLKGVDSTLKIQPAKLEDSAVYLCASRVGTSGGGRATQYFGPGTRLTVL.

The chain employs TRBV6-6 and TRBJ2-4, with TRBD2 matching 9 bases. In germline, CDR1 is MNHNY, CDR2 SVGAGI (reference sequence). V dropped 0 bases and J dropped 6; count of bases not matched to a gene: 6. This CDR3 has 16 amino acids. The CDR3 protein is CASSYSRGGVGNIQYF. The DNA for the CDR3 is TGTGCCAGCAGTTACTCACGCGGGGGGGTCGGAAACATTCAGTACTTC.

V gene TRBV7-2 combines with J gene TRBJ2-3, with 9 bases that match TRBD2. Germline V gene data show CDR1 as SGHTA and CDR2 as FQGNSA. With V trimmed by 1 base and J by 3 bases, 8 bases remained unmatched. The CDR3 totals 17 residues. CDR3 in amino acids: CASSLERGGRDTDTQYF. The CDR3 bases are TGTGCCAGCAGCTTAGAAAGGGGCGGGAGGGATACAGATACGCAGTATTTT.

The CDR3 region has the DNA TGCAGCGCAGAGGGCGGGTACAATGAGCAGTTCTTC. Protein: CSAEGGYNEQFF. The V gene is TRBV29-1, the J gene TRBJ2-1; possible D gene TRBD2, 5 bases. Trimming took 7 bases from V and 4 from J, leaving 11 bases between them. This CDR3 has 12 residues. Germline CDR1 is SQVTM and CDR2 is ANQGSEA.

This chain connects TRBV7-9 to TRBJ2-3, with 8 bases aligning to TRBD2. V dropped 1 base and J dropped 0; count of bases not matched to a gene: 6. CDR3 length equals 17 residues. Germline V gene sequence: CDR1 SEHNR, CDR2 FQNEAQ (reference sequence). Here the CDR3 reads CASSLVVAGKSTDTQYF. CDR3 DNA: TGTGCCAGCAGCTTAGTTGTAGCGGGGAAAAGCACAGATACGCAGTATTTT.

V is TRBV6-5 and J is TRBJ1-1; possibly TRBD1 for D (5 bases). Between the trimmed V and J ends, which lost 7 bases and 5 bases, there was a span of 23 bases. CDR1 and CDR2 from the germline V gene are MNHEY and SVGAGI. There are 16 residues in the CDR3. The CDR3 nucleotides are TGTGCCAGCACCGACGCGGGGACCTCCAGAAGGACTGAAGCTTTCTTT. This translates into CASTDAGTSRRTEAFF.

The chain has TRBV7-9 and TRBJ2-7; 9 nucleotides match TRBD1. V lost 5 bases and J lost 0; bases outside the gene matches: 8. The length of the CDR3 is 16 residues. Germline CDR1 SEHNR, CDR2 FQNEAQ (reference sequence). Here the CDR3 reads CASSPGTGPNSYEQYF. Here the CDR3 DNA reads TGTGCCAGCAGCCCCGGGACAGGGCCCAACTCCTACGAGCAGTACTTC.